What follows are 13 T cell receptor beta chains derived from one specimen sequenced in a study of blood T cell repertoires in COVID-19. Repertoires were generated with immunoSEQ multiplex PCR, while TCRdb's copy carries only in-frame clones and drops some. Of over 200,000 clones detected, 81% appear once; the ten largest clones hold 8.5% to 10%. Specimen: PBMCs or T cells enriched from blood (not recorded which). The receptors stem from a woman aged 45-59 years with acute COVID-19.

V usage is TRBV28 and J usage is TRBJ1-6; no definite D call. V lost 5 bases, J lost 6 bases, and 14 bases lay in between. Germline CDR1 is MDHEN and CDR2 is SYDVKM. The length of the CDR3 is 15 residues. This CDR3 reads CASSPRGTGNSPLHF. The CDR3 bases are TGTGCCAGCAGTCCACGGGGTACGGGTAATTCACCCCTCCACTTT.

This chain connects TRBV11-1 to TRBJ1-2, with D maybe TRBD1 (6 bases). The germline V gene has CDR1 SGHAT and CDR2 FQDESV (reference sequence). Trimming took 5 bases from V and 4 from J, leaving 17 bases between them. The CDR3 totals 15 residues. Here the CDR3 DNA reads TGTGCCAGCAGCCCACCCGGACAGATACTCTATGGCTACACCTTC. Encoded protein: CASSPPGQILYGYTF.

The V call is TRBV28, the J call TRBJ2-6, with TRBD1 as a possible D gene (7 bases). From germline, CDR1 is MDHEN and CDR2 SYDVKM. Trimming left V 5 bases short and J 4 bases short, with 15 bases between. The CDR3 totals 16 residues. CDR3 nucleotides: TGTGCCAGCAGTGGAGGGGGCGCGCCGGGGGCCAACGTCCTGACTTTC. Its protein is CASSGGGAPGANVLTF.

This rearrangement joins TRBV29-1 to TRBJ2-3; TRBD2 aligns across 11 bases. V lost 7 bases, J lost 3 bases, and 9 bases stayed unmatched. The length of the CDR3 is 15 residues. Germline CDR1 and CDR2: SQVTM and ANQGSEA. Written as DNA, the CDR3 is TGCAGCGCCGTATTAGCGGGGGGGCCGACAGATACGCAGTATTTT. Amino acid sequence: CSAVLAGGPTDTQYF.

V gene TRBV7-6 combines with J gene TRBJ2-7; tentatively, D is TRBD1 (6 bases). V was trimmed by 5 bases and J by 0 bases, leaving 14 bases between them. The CDR3 runs to 15 residues. CDR1 SGHVS and CDR2 FNYEAQ come from the germline V gene. The CDR3 coding sequence is TGTGCCAGCAGCCCACAGGGTCCCTACTCCTACGAGCAGTACTTC. The encoded protein is CASSPQGPYSYEQYF.

V usage is TRBV28 and J usage is TRBJ2-1; D gene ambiguous. Trimming took 5 bases from V and 6 from J, leaving 8 bases between them. CDR1 and CDR2 (germline): MDHEN, SYDVKM. This CDR3 has 12 residues. The CDR3 sequence is CASSPRINEQFF. The CDR3 region has the DNA TGTGCCAGCAGTCCCCGTATCAATGAGCAGTTCTTC.

In nucleotides, the CDR3 is TGTGCCAGCAGCTTACAAGGACAGGGGAAGAACACTGAAGCTTTCTTT. It codes for CASSLQGQGKNTEAFF. The V and J genes are TRBV11-3 and TRBJ1-1; 9 bases fit TRBD1. The CDR3 has 16 residues. The trim removed 2 bases at V and 1 base at J, leaving 5 bases unmatched. Germline assignment: CDR1 SGHNT and CDR2 YENEEA.

The chain carries TRBV11-3 and TRBJ2-5; TRBD1 might be the D (6 bases). Germline CDR1 reads SGHNT; CDR2 reads YENEEA. Deletions cut 4 bases from V and 7 bases from J, with 16 bases between. This CDR3 contains 14 residues. This CDR3 reads CASSSGTYSGTQYF. CDR3 coding DNA: TGTGCCAGCAGCTCGGGGACATATTCCGGGACCCAGTACTTC.

The chain couples TRBV18 to TRBJ1-6; no clear D. CDR1 KGHSH and CDR2 LQKENI come from the germline V gene. The CDR3 contains 13 residues. The ends were cut back, 2 bases at V and 5 bases at J, with 4 bases in the middle. CDR3 DNA: TGTGCCAGCTCACCATCCGATAATTCACCCCTCCACTTT. This encodes CASSPSDNSPLHF.

The chain uses TRBV6-2 or TRBV6-3 and TRBJ1-6; 11 nucleotides match TRBD1. Germline V lookup: CDR1 MNHEY, CDR2 SVGEGT. CDR3 length equals 16 residues. V lost 2 bases to trimming and J lost 6 bases; unmatched junction nucleotides: 3. The CDR3 region is CASSYEGQGGNSPLHF. The CDR3 DNA reads as TGTGCCAGCAGTTACGAGGGACAGGGGGGTAATTCACCCCTCCACTTT.

This clone was recorded once. This chain uses TRBV19 with TRBJ2-7; 12 nucleotides line up with TRBD1. V lost 8 bases to trimming and J lost 0 bases; unmatched junction nucleotides: 14. Germline CDR1 and CDR2: LNHDA and SQIVND (reference sequence). The CDR3 is 18 amino acids. The CDR3 DNA reads as TGTGCCAGTTCGGGACAGGGGGCGCGGGGCGAACCCTCCTACGAGCAGTACTTC. Its translation is CASSGQGARGEPSYEQYF.

The chain joins TRBV6-1 to TRBJ2-3; 8 bases line up with TRBD2. Trimming cost V 7 bases and J 10 bases; bases outside gene matches: 16. The CDR3 sequence is 15 residues long. Germline V gene data show CDR1 as MNHNS and CDR2 as SASEGT. The CDR3 spells CASTESGLAGRAQYF. The CDR3 DNA reads as TGTGCCAGCACCGAGTCGGGGCTAGCGGGCCGGGCGCAGTATTTT.

The genes are TRBV3-1 (or the pseudogene TRBV3-2) and TRBJ1-2; a weak D match, TRBD1 (6 bases). V was trimmed by 4 bases and J by 7 bases, leaving 16 bases between them. Per germline, CDR1 LGHDT and CDR2 YNNKEL (reference sequence). The CDR3 runs to 14 residues. In DNA form, the CDR3 reads TGTGCCAGCAGCCCCATGAGCAGGGGTAGTGGCTACACCTTC. Translating it yields CASSPMSRGSGYTF.